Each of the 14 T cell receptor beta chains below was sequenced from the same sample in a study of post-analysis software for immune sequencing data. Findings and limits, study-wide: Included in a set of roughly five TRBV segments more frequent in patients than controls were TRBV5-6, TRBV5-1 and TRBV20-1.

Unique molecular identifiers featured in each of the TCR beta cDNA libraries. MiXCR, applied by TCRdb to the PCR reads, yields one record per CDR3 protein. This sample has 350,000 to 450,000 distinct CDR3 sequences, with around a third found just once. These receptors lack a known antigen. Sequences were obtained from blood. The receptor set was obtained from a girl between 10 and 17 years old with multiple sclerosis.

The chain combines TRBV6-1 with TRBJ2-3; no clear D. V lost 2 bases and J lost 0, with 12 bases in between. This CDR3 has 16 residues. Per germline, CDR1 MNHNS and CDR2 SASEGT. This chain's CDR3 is CASSERKFFSTDTQYF. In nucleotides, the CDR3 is TGTGCCAGCAGTGAAAGAAAGTTCTTTAGCACAGATACGCAGTATTTT.

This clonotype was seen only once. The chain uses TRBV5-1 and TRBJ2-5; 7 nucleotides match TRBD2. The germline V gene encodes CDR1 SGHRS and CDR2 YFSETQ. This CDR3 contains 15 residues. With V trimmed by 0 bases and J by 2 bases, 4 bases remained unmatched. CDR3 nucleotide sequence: TGCGCCAGCAGCTTGGATGGACTAGAGCAAGAGACCCAGTACTTC. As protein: CASSLDGLEQETQYF.

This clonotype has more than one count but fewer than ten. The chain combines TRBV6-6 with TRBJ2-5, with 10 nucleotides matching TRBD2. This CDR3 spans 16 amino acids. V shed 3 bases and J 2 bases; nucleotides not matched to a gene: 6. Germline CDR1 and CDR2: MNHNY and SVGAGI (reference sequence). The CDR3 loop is CASSYKASGGQETQYF. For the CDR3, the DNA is TGTGCCAGCAGTTATAAGGCTAGCGGGGGTCAAGAGACCCAGTACTTC.

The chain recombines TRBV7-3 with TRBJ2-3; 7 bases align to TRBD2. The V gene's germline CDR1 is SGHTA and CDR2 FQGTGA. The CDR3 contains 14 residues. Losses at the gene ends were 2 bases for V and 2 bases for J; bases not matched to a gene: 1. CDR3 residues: CASSLRGDTDTQYF. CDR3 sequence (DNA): TGTGCCAGCAGCTTACGGGGGGACACAGATACGCAGTATTTT. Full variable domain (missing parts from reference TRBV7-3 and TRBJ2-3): GAGVSQTPSNKVTEKGKYVELRCDPISGHTALYWYRQSLGQGPEFLIYFQGTGAADDSGLPNDRFFAVRPEGSVSTLKIQRTERGDSAVYLCASSLRGDTDTQYFGPGTRLTVL.

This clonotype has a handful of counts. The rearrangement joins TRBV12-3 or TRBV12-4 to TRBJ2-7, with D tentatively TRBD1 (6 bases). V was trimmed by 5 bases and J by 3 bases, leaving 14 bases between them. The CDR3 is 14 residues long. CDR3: CASSPRRQDYEQYF. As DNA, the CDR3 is TGTGCCAGCAGTCCCCGAAGACAGGACTACGAGCAGTACTTC.

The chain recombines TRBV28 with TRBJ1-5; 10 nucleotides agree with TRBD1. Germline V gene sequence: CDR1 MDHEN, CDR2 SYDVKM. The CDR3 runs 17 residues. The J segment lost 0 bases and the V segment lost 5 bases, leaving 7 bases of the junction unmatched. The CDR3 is CASSASGQGYSNQPQHF. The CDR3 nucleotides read TGTGCCAGCAGTGCGTCGGGACAGGGGTATAGCAATCAGCCCCAGCATTTT.

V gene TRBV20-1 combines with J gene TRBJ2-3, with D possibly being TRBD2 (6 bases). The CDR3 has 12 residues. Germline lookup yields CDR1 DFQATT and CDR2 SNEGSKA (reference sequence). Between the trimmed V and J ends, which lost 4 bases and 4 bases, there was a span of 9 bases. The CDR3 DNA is TGCAGTGCTACGGGACTGGCAGATACGCAGTATTTT. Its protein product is CSATGLADTQYF.

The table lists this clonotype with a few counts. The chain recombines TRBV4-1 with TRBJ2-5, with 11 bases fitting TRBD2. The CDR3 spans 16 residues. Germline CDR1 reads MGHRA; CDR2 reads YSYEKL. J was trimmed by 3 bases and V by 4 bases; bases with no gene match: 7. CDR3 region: CASSLQPGLAEETQYF. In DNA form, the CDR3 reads TGCGCCAGCAGCCTCCAACCGGGACTAGCGGAAGAGACCCAGTACTTC.

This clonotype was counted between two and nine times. The CDR3 reads CASSFGGAADTQYF. The CDR3, as DNA: TGTGCCAGCAGCTTTGGGGGGGCAGCAGATACGCAGTATTTT. This chain uses TRBV7-3 with TRBJ2-3; possibly TRBD2 for D (7 bases). Trimming stripped 3 bases from V and 4 bases from J, with 11 bases between. Germline values: CDR1 SGHTA, CDR2 FQGTGA. This CDR3 region has 14 residues. Supplemented by reference TRBV7-3 and TRBJ2-3, the full variable domain reads GAGVSQTPSNKVTEKGKYVELRCDPISGHTALYWYRQSLGQGPEFLIYFQGTGAADDSGLPNDRFFAVRPEGSVSTLKIQRTERGDSAVYLCASSFGGAADTQYFGPGTRLTVL.

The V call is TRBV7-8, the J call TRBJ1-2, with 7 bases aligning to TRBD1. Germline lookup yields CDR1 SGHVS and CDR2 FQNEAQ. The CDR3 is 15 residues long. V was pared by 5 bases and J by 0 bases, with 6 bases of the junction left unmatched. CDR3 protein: CASSTRQGSNYGYTF. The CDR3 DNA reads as TGTGCCAGCAGCACTAGACAGGGTTCTAACTATGGCTACACCTTC.

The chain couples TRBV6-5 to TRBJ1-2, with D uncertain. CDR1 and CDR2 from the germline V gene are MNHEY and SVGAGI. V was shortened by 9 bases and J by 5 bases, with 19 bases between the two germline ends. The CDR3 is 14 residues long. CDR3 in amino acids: CASGMSRLLYGYTF. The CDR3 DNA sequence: TGTGCCAGTGGCATGTCTAGGTTACTATATGGCTACACCTTC.

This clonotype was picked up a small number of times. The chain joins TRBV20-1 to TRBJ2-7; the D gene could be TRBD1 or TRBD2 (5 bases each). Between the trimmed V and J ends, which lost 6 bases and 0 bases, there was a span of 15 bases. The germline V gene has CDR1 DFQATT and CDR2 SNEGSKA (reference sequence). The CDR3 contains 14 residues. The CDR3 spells CSAPTGTASYEQYF. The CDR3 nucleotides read TGCAGTGCCCCCACCGGGACGGCCTCCTACGAGCAGTACTTC.

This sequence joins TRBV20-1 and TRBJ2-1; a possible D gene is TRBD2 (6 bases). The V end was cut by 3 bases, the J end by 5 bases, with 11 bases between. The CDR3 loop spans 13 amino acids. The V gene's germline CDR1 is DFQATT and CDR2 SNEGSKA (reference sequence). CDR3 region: CSASWTNHNEQFF. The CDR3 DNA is TGCAGTGCTAGCTGGACTAACCACAATGAGCAGTTCTTC.

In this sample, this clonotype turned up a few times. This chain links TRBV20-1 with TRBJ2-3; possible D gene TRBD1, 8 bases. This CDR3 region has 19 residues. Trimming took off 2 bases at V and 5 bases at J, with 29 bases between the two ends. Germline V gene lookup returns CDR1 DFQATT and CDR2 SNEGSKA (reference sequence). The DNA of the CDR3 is TGCAGTGCTAGACCCAATCGCGGGAGCAGGGGGCTGGCTGGAGATACGCAGTATTTT. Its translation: CSARPNRGSRGLAGDTQYF.